The entry below describes one T cell receptor beta chain. Antigen unknown. These data come from a study of blood T cells in healthy people across ages. Notes on the study in general: Greater diversity and more naive CD4+ cells were seen in long-lived donors than in aged donors.

A second PCR, run for roughly 7 to 11 cycles, used a sample-barcoded 5' primer plus a J-beta primer mix. A tag from a template-switch adaptor with 12 random nucleotides marked each cDNA molecule. Using its own MiXCR run on the 5' RACE reads, TCRdb lists one record per CDR3 protein. The data contain over a million distinct CDR3 sequences, roughly 64% of them singletons. The V and J ends lost 3 bases and 6 bases respectively, with 21 bases between them. Germline V lookup: CDR1 SGDLS, CDR2 YYNGEE. The length of the CDR3 is 16 residues. The V and J genes are TRBV9 and TRBJ1-2; D ambiguous. Sequenced input: blood. This clonotype was obtained from a man between 18 and 35 years old in good health. The CDR3 protein is CASSAAPLWGSDGYTF. The CDR3, as DNA: TGTGCCAGCAGCGCCGCCCCGCTCTGGGGTTCCGATGGCTACACCTTC.